These T cell receptor beta chains were read from a single sample in a study of cytomegalovirus exposure and HLA in healthy donors. The data were produced by immunoSEQ multiplex PCR, yet TCRdb's version contains in-frame clones alone and is incomplete. The table records 100,000 or so clones, around 74% of them present only once. The specimen was PBMCs. The source of these receptors is a man aged 25-45 years in good health and CMV-seropositive. CDR3s include the opening cysteine and the closing phenylalanine or tryptophan. D genes are given only for firm matches. Rows give clone size only sometimes, using once, few, many, or a class for an expanded clone.

abundance | j_gene | v_gene | d_gene | CDR3nt | CDR3aa
NA | TRBJ1-1 | TRBV5-1 | TRBD1 | TGCGCCAGCAGCCTAAGGACAGGGCGGACTGAAGCTTTCTTT | CASSLRTGRTEAFF
NA | TRBJ2-7 | TRBV2 | TRBD1 | TGCGCCAGCAGTGACGCCCTGGACAGGGGCGAGCAGTACTTC | CASSDALDRGEQYF
NA | TRBJ1-4 | TRBV28 | TRBD1 | TGTGCCAGCAACCCGGGACAGGGTGGAAAACTGTTTTTT | CASNPGQGGKLFF
NA | TRBJ2-5 | TRBV6-5 | NA | TGTGCCAGCAGTTACCGCGGGGTTTGGGAGACCCAGTACTTC | CASSYRGVWETQYF
NA | TRBJ1-6 | TRBV4-1 | TRBD1 | TGCGCCAGCAGCCAAGGAGGACTGGGACAGGGGGCGGACTCACCCCTCCACTTT | CASSQGGLGQGADSPLHF
NA | TRBJ1-1 | TRBV19 | TRBD1 | TGTGCCAGTAGACTGTCGGGACAGGGGTTTGAAGCTTTCTTT | CASRLSGQGFEAFF
few | TRBJ1-3 | TRBV9 | NA | TGTGCCAGCAGCGTAGATGGGGCTTCTGGAAACACCATATATTTT | CASSVDGASGNTIYF
few | TRBJ1-4 | TRBV27 | NA | TGTGCCAGCAGTCAACAGGGCCTTAATGAAAAACTGTTTTTT | CASSQQGLNEKLFF
NA | TRBJ1-6 | TRBV7-3 | NA | TGTGCCAGCAGCCAAACAGACTCCTATAATTCACCCCTCCACTTT | CASSQTDSYNSPLHF
few | TRBJ1-6 | TRBV19 | NA | TGTGCCAGTACCACCGGGGACTCCTATAATTCACCCCTCCACTTT | CASTTGDSYNSPLHF
once | TRBJ2-1 | TRBV2 | TRBD2 | TGTGCCAGCAGCGGGACTAGCGGGGGGGAGCAGTTCTTC | CASSGTSGGEQFF
NA | TRBJ2-1 | TRBV9 | NA | TGTGCCAGCAGCGTAGCGGCAGGGAACAATGAGCAGTTCTTC | CASSVAAGNNEQFF
NA | TRBJ1-4 | TRBV5-6 | TRBD1 | TGTGCCAGCAGCTCCTGGACAGGCGAAAAACTGTTTTTT | CASSSWTGEKLFF
NA | TRBJ2-2 | TRBV9 | NA | TGTGCCAGCAGCGAACAGGGTTGGGGGGGGAGCACCGGGGAGCTGTTTTTT | CASSEQGWGGSTGELFF
NA | TRBJ2-7 | TRBV7-9 | NA | TGTGCCAGCAGCTTAGGAGGGCAGGCGACCGAGCAGTACTTC | CASSLGGQATEQYF
NA | TRBJ2-1 | TRBV7-6 | TRBD2 | TGTGCCAGCAGTTTGGGGGGGAGAAATGAGCAGTTCTTC | CASSLGGRNEQFF
NA | TRBJ2-5 | TRBV2 | TRBD1 | TGTGCCACGAACCGGGACAGACAAGAGACCCAGTACTTC | CATNRDRQETQYF
NA | TRBJ2-1 | TRBV19 | TRBD2 | TGTGCCAGTAGGGGGGCTAGCGGGAGATACAATGAGCAGTTCTTC | CASRGASGRYNEQFF
NA | TRBJ1-4 | TRBV9 | TRBD1 | TGTGCCAGCAGCGTAGGGGACAGAGACAATGAAAAACTGTTTTTT | CASSVGDRDNEKLFF
NA | TRBJ2-1 | TRBV5-4 | NA | TGTGCCAGCAGCTTGGTCCTTGGGTCCGGACAGTCCTACAATGAGCAGTTCTTC | CASSLVLGSGQSYNEQFF
NA | TRBJ2-7 | TRBV6-5 | TRBD2 | TGTGCCAGCAGAGTCGGGGGGTTGCAGTACTTC | CASRVGGLQYF
NA | TRBJ1-2 | TRBV5-1 | TRBD1 | TGCGCCAGCAGTCAGGGGGACTATGGCTACACCTTC | CASSQGDYGYTF
few | TRBJ2-7 | TRBV19 | TRBD1 | TGTGCCAGTAGTATCCCAGGACAGGTTACCTACGAGCAGTACTTC | CASSIPGQVTYEQYF
NA | TRBJ1-4 | TRBV6-5 | NA | TGTGCCAGCAGTTACCGAGGTGCAACTAATGAAAAACTGTTTTTT | CASSYRGATNEKLFF
NA | TRBJ1-5 | TRBV6-6 | NA | TGTGCCAGCAACCCTCGGGGACTGCCATCAGGGCAGCCCCAGCATTTT | CASNPRGLPSGQPQHF
NA | TRBJ1-2 | TRBV7-9 | NA | TGTGCCAGCAGCCCACCGCCCCGGGACATCTATGGCTACACCTTC | CASSPPPRDIYGYTF
NA | TRBJ2-7 | TRBV19 | TRBD1 | TGTGCCAGTACCGGGACAGGCCTCTCCTACGAGCAGTACTTC | CASTGTGLSYEQYF
NA | TRBJ1-1 | TRBV21-1 | NA | TGTGCCAGCAGCAAAGCACAGGGGAGCCTGGTTTGGACTGAAGCTTTCTTT | CASSKAQGSLVWTEAFF
NA | TRBJ2-7 | TRBV7-3 | NA | TGTGCCAGCAGCTTAAAAGGGGGGGCCCCCTACGAGCAGTACTTC | CASSLKGGAPYEQYF
NA | TRBJ2-5 | TRBV5-6 | NA | TGTGCCAGCAGCTTTCCAGGGTCCCGAGCGGAGACCCAGTACTTC | CASSFPGSRAETQYF
NA | TRBJ1-6 | TRBV6-5 | TRBD1 | TGTGCCAGCAGTTACTCGACAGGGGAAATTTCACCCCTCCACTTT | CASSYSTGEISPLHF
NA | TRBJ2-2 | TRBV6-4 | NA | TGTGCCAGCAGTCCGGAGGACACCGGGGAGCTGTTTTTT | CASSPEDTGELFF
NA | TRBJ2-3 | TRBV15 | TRBD2 | TGTGCCACCAGCAGAGACCGCGGGGGGGCAGATACGCAGTATTTT | CATSRDRGGADTQYF
NA | TRBJ1-1 | TRBV7-9 | NA | TGTTCCAGCAGCTCCAGGGAAACTGAAGCTTTCTTT | CSSSSRETEAFF
few | TRBJ2-2 | TRBV6-5 | NA | TGTGCCAGCAGCTTCAGGGTGAAGACCGGGGAGCTGTTTTTT | CASSFRVKTGELFF
NA | TRBJ1-2 | TRBV6-5 | TRBD1 | TGTACCAGCAGTTACTCGGCAGGGGGAGGATATGGCTACACCTTC | CTSSYSAGGGYGYTF
NA | TRBJ2-7 | TRBV30 | TRBD2 | TGTGCCTGGAGTATAACTAGCGGCCCCTACGAGCAGTACTTC | CAWSITSGPYEQYF
NA | TRBJ1-5 | TRBV30 | TRBD1 | TGTGCCTGGAGTGGAGGACAGGGTGGCCAGCCCCAGCATTTT | CAWSGGQGGQPQHF
NA | TRBJ1-1 | TRBV18 | NA | TGTGCCAGCTCACCACAGGAGATGAACACTGAAGCTTTCTTT | CASSPQEMNTEAFF
once | TRBJ1-5 | TRBV10-3 | TRBD1 | TGTGCCATCAGTGATTGGACAGGGAAGCATCAGCCCCAGCATTTT | CAISDWTGKHQPQHF
few | TRBJ1-1 | TRBV7-9 | NA | TGTGCCAGCACCAAGGGAGTGGTGAACACTGAAGCTTTCTTT | CASTKGVVNTEAFF
NA | TRBJ2-1 | TRBV5-4 | NA | TGTGCCAGCAGCTCCGCCTTTTTCGCCCGGGCCTACAATGAGCAGTTCTTC | CASSSAFFARAYNEQFF
NA | TRBJ2-3 | TRBV5-7 | TRBD2 | TGTGCCAGCAGCTTTACGACTAGCGGGGTAGATACGCAGTATTTT | CASSFTTSGVDTQYF
NA | TRBJ1-6 | TRBV5-1 | NA | TGCGCCAGCAGCTTAGGGGTTTATAATTCACCCCTCCACTTT | CASSLGVYNSPLHF
NA | TRBJ2-5 | TRBV5-6 | NA | TGTGCCAGCAGCTTGATGGCGGGACGACAAGAGACCCAGTACTTC | CASSLMAGRQETQYF
NA | TRBJ1-5 | TRBV28 | TRBD1 | TGTGCCACAAACGGGGGACAGGGGGTTCAGCCCCAGCATTTT | CATNGGQGVQPQHF
NA | TRBJ2-1 | TRBV7-8 | TRBD2 | TGTGCCAGCAGCTTAGCTAGCGGGGGGGCCCAGAATGAGCAGTTCTTC | CASSLASGGAQNEQFF
NA | TRBJ2-2 | TRBV2 | TRBD2 | TGTGCCAGCAGTGAGAGCAGCGGGGGGGCGTCGAACGGGGAGCTGTTTTTT | CASSESSGGASNGELFF
NA | TRBJ2-7 | TRBV6-6 | TRBD1 | TGTGCCAGCAGTCAACCGGGACAGGGGAACGAGCAGTACTTC | CASSQPGQGNEQYF
NA | TRBJ1-2 | TRBV6-6 | NA | TGTGCCAGCAGTTACCCGTCGGATGGCTACACCTTC | CASSYPSDGYTF
NA | TRBJ2-7 | TRBV9 | NA | TGTGCCAGCAGCGTAGTAGGGGCGTCCTCCGAGCAGTACTTC | CASSVVGASSEQYF
NA | TRBJ1-1 | TRBV9 | NA | TGTGCCAGCAGCCCACAGACAGTGAACACTGAAGCTTTCTTT | CASSPQTVNTEAFF
NA | TRBJ2-2 | TRBV30 | NA | TGTGCCTGGACTAGGGGAACCACGAACACCGGGGAGCTGTTTTTT | CAWTRGTTNTGELFF
few | TRBJ1-5 | TRBV6-1 | NA | TGTGCCAGCAGGGATGGGAGCGTCAGCAATCAGCCCCAGCATTTT | CASRDGSVSNQPQHF